A single sample is the source of the 17 T cell receptor beta chains below, sequenced in a study of glioma-infiltrating T cells after dendritic cell vaccination. Time point in this sample: after dendritic cell vaccination, including at tumor progression/relapse. This table comes from immunoSEQ multiplex PCR, and its TCRdb copy is limited to in-frame clones, with some not included. The sample comprises around 60,000 clones, about nine tenths of which are singletons, and roughly 10% rests with the top ten. The specimen was blood, collected after dendritic cell vaccination. The receptors come from a human donor with glioblastoma.

The V and J genes are TRBV9 and TRBJ2-5; 9 nucleotides line up with TRBD2. The germline CDR1 and CDR2 sequences are SGDLS and YYNGEE. This CDR3 is 17 amino acids long. Germline trimming cut 3 bases from V and 0 bases from J; bases unmatched to any gene: 9. CDR3 sequence: CASSAGLARVYQETQYF. The CDR3 bases are TGTGCCAGCAGCGCTGGACTAGCGAGAGTCTACCAAGAGACCCAGTACTTC.

The chain links TRBV2 to TRBJ1-2; D is uncertain. From germline, CDR1 is SNHLY and CDR2 FYNNEI. V lost 9 bases to trimming and J lost 5 bases, with 16 bases between them. The CDR3 spans 13 residues. The chain's CDR3 is CARRESAQYGYTF. The CDR3 DNA reads as TGTGCCAGGCGGGAGTCTGCGCAATATGGCTACACCTTC.

The chain joins TRBV5-1 to TRBJ2-1; 13 bases agree with TRBD2. Germline lookup yields CDR1 SGHRS and CDR2 YFSETQ. CDR3 length equals 18 residues. V trimming: 4 bases; J trimming: 1 base; junction bases outside the gene matches: 8. This chain's CDR3 is CASSDRLAGGGSYNEQFF. The CDR3 region has the DNA TGCGCCAGCAGCGATCGACTAGCGGGGGGCGGGTCCTACAATGAGCAGTTCTTC.

The chain uses TRBV5-1 and TRBJ2-7, with no clear D. V gave up 3 bases and J gave up 2 bases, with 3 bases separating them. In germline, CDR1 is SGHRS, CDR2 YFSETQ. The CDR3 is 11 amino acids. DNA of the CDR3: TGCGCCAGCAGCTCCACCTACGAGCAGTACTTC. It codes for CASSSTYEQYF.

V is TRBV7-6 and J is TRBJ2-7, with 7 positions matching TRBD2. Germline CDR1 is SGHVS and CDR2 is FNYEAQ. The CDR3 covers 17 residues. V trimming: 0 bases; J trimming: 0 bases; junction bases outside the gene matches: 8. Here the CDR3 reads CASSLAPRRGSSYEQYF. The CDR3 nucleotides read TGTGCCAGCAGCTTAGCCCCCCGGCGGGGGAGCTCCTACGAGCAGTACTTC.

This chain links TRBV19 with TRBJ2-5, with 9 nucleotides matching TRBD2. The CDR3 spans 15 residues. Trimming removed 6 bases from V and 5 bases from J; junction bases left unmatched: 10. In germline, CDR1 is LNHDA, CDR2 SQIVND (reference sequence). The CDR3 reads CASRRAGGEWETQYF. DNA for the CDR3: TGTGCCAGTAGGAGGGCGGGAGGGGAGTGGGAGACCCAGTACTTC.

The chain joins TRBV2 to TRBJ2-1; TRBD1 matches at 7 bases. V shed 6 bases, J shed 2 bases, and the junction held 4 bases outside the gene matches. CDR1 SNHLY and CDR2 FYNNEI come from the germline V gene. This CDR3 has 14 residues. The CDR3 nucleotides read TGTGCCAGCAGGGCAGGGGGTGCCTACAATGAGCAGTTCTTC. This encodes CASRAGGAYNEQFF.

The chain uses TRBV11-3 and TRBJ2-2; weak D call: TRBD2 (7 bases). V lost 5 bases and J 4 bases, leaving 17 bases between the germline ends. The germline V gene has CDR1 SGHNT and CDR2 YENEEA. The CDR3 extends over 16 amino acids. The CDR3 sequence: CASSPRGAGVTGELFF. The CDR3 region has the DNA TGTGCCAGCAGCCCTCGGGGGGCGGGTGTCACCGGGGAGCTGTTTTTT.

This rearrangement joins TRBV4-1 to TRBJ1-2; 8 nucleotides agree with TRBD1. Germline CDR1 reads MGHRA; CDR2 reads YSYEKL. The CDR3 runs to 14 residues. V lost 4 bases to trimming and J lost 4 bases; unmatched junction nucleotides: 5. CDR3 DNA sequence: TGCGCCAGCAGCCCTCAGACAGGGGTCTATGGCTACACCTTC. Protein product: CASSPQTGVYGYTF.

This chain joins TRBV7-9 and TRBJ2-1; possibly TRBD2 for D (7 bases). Per the germline V gene, CDR1 is SEHNR and CDR2 is FQNEAQ (reference sequence). There are 14 residues in the CDR3. Trimming stripped 0 bases from V and 7 bases from J, with 10 bases between. This CDR3 reads CASSLAGGGNEQFF. The CDR3 DNA follows: TGTGCCAGCAGCTTAGCGGGAGGGGGGAATGAGCAGTTCTTC.

This clone has ten or more counts. The chain combines TRBV5-4 with TRBJ1-1, with 12 nucleotides matching TRBD1. The CDR3 extends over 19 amino acids. Germline CDR1 reads SGHNT; CDR2 reads YYREEE (reference sequence). Trimming removed 2 bases from V and 1 base from J; junction bases left unmatched: 12. Here the CDR3 reads CASSLGTGGAIWGNTEAFF. CDR3 DNA sequence: TGTGCCAGCAGCTTAGGGACAGGGGGCGCGATTTGGGGGAACACTGAAGCTTTCTTT.

V gene TRBV5-6 combines with J gene TRBJ1-1, with D unclear. The CDR3 sequence is 12 residues long. Looked up from germline, CDR1 is SGHDT and CDR2 is YYEEEE. V was trimmed by 0 bases and J by 7 bases, leaving 7 bases between them. This CDR3 reads CASSLGLNEAFF. CDR3 bases: TGTGCCAGCAGCTTGGGACTAAATGAAGCTTTCTTT.

This chain uses TRBV6-1 with TRBJ2-2; 8 nucleotides agree with TRBD1. The germline V gene has CDR1 MNHNS and CDR2 SASEGT. V trimming: 2 bases; J trimming: 6 bases; junction bases outside the gene matches: 8. CDR3 size: 16 residues. As DNA, the CDR3 is TGTGCCAGCAGTGAAATGCGGGACAGGCCGTCCGGGGAGCTGTTTTTT. This gives the protein CASSEMRDRPSGELFF.

The V and J genes are TRBV5-1 and TRBJ2-5; TRBD1 matches 10 bases. CDR3 size: 19 residues. Losses at the gene ends were 0 bases for V and 1 base for J; bases not matched to a gene: 12. Per the germline V gene, CDR1 is SGHRS and CDR2 is YFSETQ. DNA for the CDR3: TGCGCCAGCAGCTTGGACCCGGGACAGGGGTGGGGGATCCAAGAGACCCAGTACTTC. Amino acids: CASSLDPGQGWGIQETQYF.

The chain carries TRBV19 and TRBJ1-3, with D perhaps matching TRBD1 (6 bases). The germline CDR1 and CDR2 sequences are LNHDA and SQIVND (reference sequence). V lost 10 bases to trimming and J lost 0 bases, with 16 bases between them. The CDR3 length is 15 residues. The CDR3 reads CATRGSSHSGNTIYF. The CDR3 nucleotides are TGTGCCACCAGGGGTAGCAGTCACTCTGGAAACACCATATATTTT. The full variable domain, its missing parts supplied by reference TRBV19 and TRBJ1-3, is DGGITQSPKYLFRKEGQNVTLSCEQNLNHDAMYWYRQDPGQGLRLIYYSQIVNDFQKGDIAEGYSVSREKKESFPLTVTSAQKNPTAFYLCATRGSSHSGNTIYFGEGSWLTVV.

The chain has TRBV6-5 and TRBJ2-5; tentatively, D is TRBD1 (5 bases). The tail of the sequence fits TRBJ2-7 better, so the J call may be wrong. The CDR3 is made up of 14 amino acids. Germline V gene data show CDR1 as MNHEY and CDR2 as SVGAGI. The CDR3 DNA reads TGTGCCAGCACCTACGGTGGGGCCGGCTACGAGCAGTACTTC. Its translation: CASTYGGAGYEQYF.

The chain uses TRBV5-1 and TRBJ2-7; possibly TRBD1 for D (6 bases). The V end lost 0 bases, the J end lost 6 bases, and 16 bases lay between the germline ends. The CDR3 is 15 amino acids. Germline V gene data show CDR1 as SGHRS and CDR2 as YFSETQ. CDR3 nucleotide sequence: TGCGCCAGCAGCTTGGTACCCGGGACAAACGTCGAGCAGTACTTC. This sequence encodes CASSLVPGTNVEQYF.